This T cell receptor (beta chain) was sequenced for a study of T cells in women clearing cervical HPV infection. Regarding this clone: Its specificity is unknown. Read sequence stops 3 residues before the CDR3 end, and the germline J gene provides the missing end.

CDR3 length: 12 residues. CDR1 is LNHDA, CDR2 SQIVND, per germline (reference sequence). Trimming stripped 3 bases from V and 6 bases from J, with 6 bases between. Study-wide results and limits: It is unknown whether associations predate infection; no effector/memory or HPV-specific sorting. Unknown T-cell numbers per sample may underlie the richness differences. Controls had more TRBV6-7 (0.16%) than cases (approximately 0.11%).

Assay used: immunoSEQ multiplex PCR; TCRdb lists only in-frame clones, some missing. The listing records around 21,000 clones. The chain links TRBV19 to TRBJ1-5, with a tentative D call TRBD1 (5 bases). Sequencing input: blood buffy coat. This receptor was obtained from a woman between 18 and 69 years old with a cervical HPV16 infection that either progressed to CIN3+ or cleared (not recorded which). CDR3 bases read: TGTGCCAGTAGTATGGGGGGTCAGCCC. Amino acids: CASSMGGQP. The whole CDR3 protein is CASSMGGQPQHF.